Sequencing of this T cell receptor beta chain was carried out in a study of blood T cell repertoires in COVID-19. In the study overall: Samples came from the United States, Italy and Spain, spanning acute and convalescent COVID-19.

CDR3 length: 16 amino acids. Germline V gene sequence: CDR1 SEHNR, CDR2 FQNEAQ (reference sequence). With V trimmed by 4 bases and J by 5 bases, 8 bases remained unmatched. This clone occurred once. Profiled with immunoSEQ multiplex PCR; TCRdb holds only in-frame clones, not every one. Among 300,000 to 400,000 clones listed, approximately 82% were seen once. This TCR was recovered from a man younger than 45 with active or convalescent COVID-19. Sequenced: peripheral blood. The chain uses TRBV7-9 and TRBJ2-3; 11 positions match TRBD2. The CDR3 protein is CASSSGLAGVGDTQYF. CDR3 bases: TGTGCCAGCAGCTCAGGACTAGCGGGCGTTGGAGATACGCAGTATTTT.